This T cell receptor (beta chain) originates from a study of cytomegalovirus exposure and HLA in healthy donors. Findings and limits, study-wide: Excluded were some V segments that proved indistinguishable, including TRBV6-2 and TRBV6-3. Later analysis reportedly placed an Asian-associated ancestry cluster below the roughly 680-donor mean in N-insertions.

The PCR used 60 Vbeta and 13 Jbeta primers. Some clones are missing from TCRdb's copy, which holds only in-frame ones; the method was immunoSEQ multiplex PCR. Here the sample spans almost 200,000 clones, around 79% being singletons. Details on this clone: Antigen specificity is unknown.

With 4 bases clipped from V and 1 base from J, the junction kept 2 bases outside the gene matches. The germline CDR1 and CDR2 sequences are LNHDA and SQIVND (reference sequence). The CDR3 spans 14 residues. Material: PBMCs. This chain uses TRBV19 with TRBJ1-1; 8 bases are shared with TRBD1. The receptor was derived from a male donor in good health and CMV-seropositive. Here the CDR3 reads CASSTGTGNTEAFF. The CDR3 region has the DNA TGTGCCAGTAGTACCGGGACAGGGAACACTGAAGCTTTCTTT.